This T cell receptor (beta chain) emerged from a study of T cell responses to AZD1222 COVID-19 vaccine. Study-level findings and limits: In a largely white British group with more females than males, clonal diversity was possibly underestimated. Unmutated variant regions are reportedly the target of nearly half of TCRs that are spike-specific.

Note on this clone: The target antigen is unknown.

The germline V gene has CDR1 LNHDA and CDR2 SQIVND (reference sequence). Trimming shortened V by 7 bases and J by 6 bases, and 12 bases separated the two germline ends. The CDR3 loop spans 12 amino acids. The table came from immunoSEQ multiplex PCR; TCRdb's copy has only in-frame clones and leaves some out. This table has 150,000 to 250,000 clones, 90% to 95% appearing once. The chain carries TRBV19 and TRBJ1-1, with D tentatively TRBD1 (5 bases). The TCR was taken from an adult who received the AZD1222 COVID-19 vaccine. This material consisted of peripheral blood, taken 28 days after the second AZD1222 dose. This CDR3 reads CASTGEAAEAFF. The CDR3 DNA reads as TGTGCCAGTACGGGGGAGGCGGCTGAAGCTTTCTTT.